Listed here is a single T cell receptor beta chain. This clone was counted once. Its cognate antigen has yet to be identified. Base qualities are not provided; no much larger clone lies one nucleotide away. Spanning cysteine to phenylalanine, the CDR3 consists of 13 amino acids. Just CDR3 DNA is preserved here, 39 bases in frame from base 1. The germline V gene gives CDR1 as SQVTM and CDR2 as ANQGSEA. V drops 0 bases and J drops 3 bases, leaving 9 bases in between. The record originates from a study of blood T cell repertoires in COVID-19 (dated by TCRdb to the early 2020s). As for the study more broadly: The collaborator samples originated in the United States, Italy and Spain and spanned the acute and convalescent phases of COVID-19. The prospective study material was composed of cDNA or gDNA derived from T cells, B-cell-depleted T cells, or PBMCs. Deeply sampled blood TCRbeta repertoires from subjects exposed to, actively infected with, or recovered from COVID-19 were included in the dataset. The repertoires were made available in a free public database intended to serve as a resource for research on the immune response to SARS-CoV-2. The samples were drawn from the first 160 participants of the ongoing ImmuneRACE study and from 950 to 1,500 subjects provided by 6 global collaborators. The sample metadata nearly always contained a de-identified subject ID, COVID-19 status, age in years and sex. HLA class I and class II types, where available, came from metadata supplied by the sample provider rather than from assay-based typing. Study-wide conclusions, independent of this receptor: How much clinical and demographic metadata was included differed by source and by participant, and the metadata was provided uncurated.

In the prospective study, participants were roughly 18 to 89 years old, resided in about two dozen geographic areas of the United States, and were enrolled through a virtual design. In the prospective study, participants were assigned to cohorts based on the clinical history participants reported in a screening survey and a study questionnaire. For ImmuneRACE Cohort 3, a participant was defined as recovered based on two consecutive negative NP/OP PCR tests, clearance by a healthcare professional, or resolution of symptoms. Mobile phlebotomists in the prospective study collected whole blood, serum and a nasopharyngeal or oropharyngeal swab from every participant. Over an approximately 2-month period, participants in the prospective study had the option of providing additional blood draws and questionnaires. Blood samples from the prospective study were shipped frozen or at room temperature prior to DNA extraction.

TCRbeta CDR3 regions were amplified from genomic DNA by means of the immunoSEQ Assay, a bias-controlled multiplex PCR. For the original study's pipeline: Within the assay, amplification of reference gene primers was used to estimate how many nucleated cells each sample contained. To quantify the absolute abundance of each unique TCRbeta CDR3 rearrangement, sequence reads were collapsed and filtered. For each sample, productive Simpson clonality was calculated as the square root of Simpson's diversity index over productive rearrangements. Drawn from immuneACCESS, this table holds only the in-frame rearrangements with V and J called that TCRdb kept. Clones are partly lost; checked studies trace under half to an unresolved V gene and leave the rest unexplained. From that table come the V and J calls and clone size; the DNA was used to work out D and trimming. The sample yields about 64,000 clones; 70% to 90% were counted once. The top ten hold 9.5% to 13% of the sample.

The chain links TRBV29-1 with TRBJ2-7, with a weak D call of TRBD2 (5 bases match). Material: PBMCs or T cells enriched from blood (not recorded which). The TCR sequence derives from a middle-aged woman who had recovered from COVID-19. The CDR3 reads CSVEDEAGYEQYF. The DNA is TGCAGCGTTGAAGATGAGGCGGGCTACGAGCAGTACTTC.